The present TCR beta chain was sequenced within a study of blood T cell repertoires in COVID-19. About the study: Sample material is recorded as cDNA or gDNA derived from T cells, B-cell-depleted T cells, or PBMCs.

With 3 bases removed from V and 2 bases from J, the gap between germline ends came to 17 bases. The CDR3 contains 16 residues. Germline values: CDR1 SGHTA, CDR2 FQGNSA. Participants reported their clinical history, and cohort assignment relied on those reports. As originally analysed: Amplification from reference gene primers served as the basis for estimated nucleated cell counts. TCRdb's table, derived via immunoSEQ multiplex PCR, lists solely in-frame clones and lacks some. From that table come the V and J calls and clone size; the DNA was used to work out D and trimming. The sample yields some 200,000 clones, around 73% seen once.

This chain links TRBV7-2 with TRBJ2-7, with D possibly TRBD2 on 6 matching bases. The sequence was obtained from a woman aged 45-60 years who had recovered from COVID-19. What was sequenced was PBMCs or T cells enriched from blood (not recorded which). This CDR3 reads CASSLVGDFGTYEQYF. For the CDR3, the DNA is TGTGCCAGCAGCTTGGTAGGGGACTTCGGCACCTACGAGCAGTACTTC.